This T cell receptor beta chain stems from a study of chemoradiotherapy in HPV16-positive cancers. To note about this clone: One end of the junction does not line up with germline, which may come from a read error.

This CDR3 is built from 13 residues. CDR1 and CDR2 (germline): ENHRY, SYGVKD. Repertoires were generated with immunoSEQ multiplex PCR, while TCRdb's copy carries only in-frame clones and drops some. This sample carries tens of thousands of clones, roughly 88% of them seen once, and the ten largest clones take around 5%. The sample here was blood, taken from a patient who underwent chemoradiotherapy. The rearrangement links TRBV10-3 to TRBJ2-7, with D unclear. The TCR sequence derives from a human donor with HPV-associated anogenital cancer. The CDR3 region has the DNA TGTGCCATCAGTGAAACCAACTGGTACGAGCAGCACTTC. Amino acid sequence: CAISETNWYEQHF.